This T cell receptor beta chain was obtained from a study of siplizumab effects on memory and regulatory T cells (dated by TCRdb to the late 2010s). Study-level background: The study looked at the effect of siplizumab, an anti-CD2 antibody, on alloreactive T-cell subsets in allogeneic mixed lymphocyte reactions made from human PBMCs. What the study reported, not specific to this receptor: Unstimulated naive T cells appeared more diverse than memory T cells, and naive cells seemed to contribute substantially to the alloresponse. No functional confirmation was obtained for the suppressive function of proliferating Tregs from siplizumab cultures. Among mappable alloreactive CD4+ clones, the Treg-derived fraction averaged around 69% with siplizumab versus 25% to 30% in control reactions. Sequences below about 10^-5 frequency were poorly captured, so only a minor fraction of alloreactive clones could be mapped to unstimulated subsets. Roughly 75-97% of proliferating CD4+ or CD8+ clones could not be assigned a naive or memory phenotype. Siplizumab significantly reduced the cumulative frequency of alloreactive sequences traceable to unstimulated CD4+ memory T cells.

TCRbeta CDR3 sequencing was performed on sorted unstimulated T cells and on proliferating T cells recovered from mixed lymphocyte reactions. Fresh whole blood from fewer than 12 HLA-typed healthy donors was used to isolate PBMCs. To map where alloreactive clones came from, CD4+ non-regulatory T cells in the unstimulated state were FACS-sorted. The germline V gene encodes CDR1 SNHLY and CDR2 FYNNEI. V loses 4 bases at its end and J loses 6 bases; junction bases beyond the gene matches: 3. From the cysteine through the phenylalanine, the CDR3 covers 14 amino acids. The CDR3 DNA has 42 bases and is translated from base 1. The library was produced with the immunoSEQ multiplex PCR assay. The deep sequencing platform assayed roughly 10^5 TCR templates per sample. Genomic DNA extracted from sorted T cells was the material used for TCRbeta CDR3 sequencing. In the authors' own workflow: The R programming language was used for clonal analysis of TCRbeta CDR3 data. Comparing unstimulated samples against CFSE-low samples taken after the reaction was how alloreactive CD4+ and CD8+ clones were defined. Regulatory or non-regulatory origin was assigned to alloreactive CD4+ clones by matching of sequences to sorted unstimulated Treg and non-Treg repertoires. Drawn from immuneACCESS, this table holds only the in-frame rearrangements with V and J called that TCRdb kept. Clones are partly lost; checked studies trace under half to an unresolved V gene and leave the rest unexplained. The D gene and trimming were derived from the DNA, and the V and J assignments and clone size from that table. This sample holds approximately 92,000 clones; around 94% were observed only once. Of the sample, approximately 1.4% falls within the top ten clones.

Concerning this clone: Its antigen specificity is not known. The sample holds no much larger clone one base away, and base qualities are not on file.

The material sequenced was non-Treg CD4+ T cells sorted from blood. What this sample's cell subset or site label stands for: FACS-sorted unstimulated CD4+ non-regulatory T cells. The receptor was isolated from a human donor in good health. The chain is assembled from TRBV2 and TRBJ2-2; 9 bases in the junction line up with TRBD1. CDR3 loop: CASSGTGVAGELFF. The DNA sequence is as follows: TGTGCCAGCAGTGGGACAGGGGTTGCCGGGGAGCTGTTTTTT.